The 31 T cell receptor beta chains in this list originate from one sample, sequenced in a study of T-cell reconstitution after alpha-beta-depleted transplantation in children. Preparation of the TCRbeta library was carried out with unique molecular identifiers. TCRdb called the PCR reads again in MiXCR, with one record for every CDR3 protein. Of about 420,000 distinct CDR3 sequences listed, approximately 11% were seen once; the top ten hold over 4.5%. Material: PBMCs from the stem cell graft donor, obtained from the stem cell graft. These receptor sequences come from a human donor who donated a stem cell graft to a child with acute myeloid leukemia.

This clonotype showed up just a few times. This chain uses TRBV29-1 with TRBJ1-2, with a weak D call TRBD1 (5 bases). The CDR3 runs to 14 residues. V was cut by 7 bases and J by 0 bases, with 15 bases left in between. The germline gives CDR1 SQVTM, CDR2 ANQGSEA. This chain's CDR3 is CSAKAGLANYGYTF. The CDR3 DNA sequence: TGCAGCGCCAAGGCAGGGCTGGCTAACTATGGCTACACCTTC.

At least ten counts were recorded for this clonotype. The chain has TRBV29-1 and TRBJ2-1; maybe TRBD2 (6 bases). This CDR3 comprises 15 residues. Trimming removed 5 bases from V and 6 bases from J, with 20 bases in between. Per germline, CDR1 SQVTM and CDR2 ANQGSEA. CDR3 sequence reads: CSVPPRRDRGNEQFF. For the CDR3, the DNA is TGCAGCGTTCCCCCTCGGCGGGATCGGGGCAATGAGCAGTTCTTC.

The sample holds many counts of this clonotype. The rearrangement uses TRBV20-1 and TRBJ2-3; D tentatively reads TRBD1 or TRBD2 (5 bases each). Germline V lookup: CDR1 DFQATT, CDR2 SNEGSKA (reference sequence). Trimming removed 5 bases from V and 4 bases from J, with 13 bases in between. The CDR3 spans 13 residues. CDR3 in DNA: TGCAGTGCTGACTCGCAGGGAGCAGATACGCAGTATTTT. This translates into CSADSQGADTQYF.

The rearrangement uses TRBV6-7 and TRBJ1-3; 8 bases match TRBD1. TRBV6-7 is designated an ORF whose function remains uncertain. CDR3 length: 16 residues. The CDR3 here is CARDHQTGAFGNTIYF. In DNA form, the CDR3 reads TGTGCTAGAGATCATCAGACAGGGGCTTTTGGAAACACCATATATTTT.

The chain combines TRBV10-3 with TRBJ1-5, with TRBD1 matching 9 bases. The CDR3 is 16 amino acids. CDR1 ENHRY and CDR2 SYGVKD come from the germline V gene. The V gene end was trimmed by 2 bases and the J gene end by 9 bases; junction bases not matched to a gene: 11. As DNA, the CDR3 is TGTGCCATCAGTGAGGCACCGGGACAGGGAAGTTGGCCCCAGCATTTT. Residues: CAISEAPGQGSWPQHF.

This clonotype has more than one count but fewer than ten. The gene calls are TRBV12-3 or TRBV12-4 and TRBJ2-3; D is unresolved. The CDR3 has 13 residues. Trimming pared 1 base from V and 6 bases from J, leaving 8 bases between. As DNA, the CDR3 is TGTGCCAGCAGTTTAGTTGTTAGGGATACGCAGTATTTT. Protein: CASSLVVRDTQYF.

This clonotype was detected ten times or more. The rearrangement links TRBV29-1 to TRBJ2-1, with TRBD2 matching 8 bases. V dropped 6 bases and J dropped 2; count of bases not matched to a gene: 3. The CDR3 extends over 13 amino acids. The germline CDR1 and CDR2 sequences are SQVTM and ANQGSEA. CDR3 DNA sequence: TGCAGCGTGAAGGGACTAGCCTACAATGAGCAGTTCTTC. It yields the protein CSVKGLAYNEQFF.

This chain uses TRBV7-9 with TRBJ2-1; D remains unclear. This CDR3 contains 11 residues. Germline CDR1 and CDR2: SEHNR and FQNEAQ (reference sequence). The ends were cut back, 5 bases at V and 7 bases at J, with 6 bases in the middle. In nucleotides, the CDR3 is TGTGCCAGCAGCCCCATAAATGAGCAGTTCTTC. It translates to CASSPINEQFF.

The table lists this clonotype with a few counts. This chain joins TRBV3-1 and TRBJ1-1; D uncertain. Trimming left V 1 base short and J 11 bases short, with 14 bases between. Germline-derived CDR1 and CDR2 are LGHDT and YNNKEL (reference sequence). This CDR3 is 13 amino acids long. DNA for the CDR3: TGTGCCAGCAGCCAAGGTCTCAGCCTGGGGGCTTTCTTT. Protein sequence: CASSQGLSLGAFF.

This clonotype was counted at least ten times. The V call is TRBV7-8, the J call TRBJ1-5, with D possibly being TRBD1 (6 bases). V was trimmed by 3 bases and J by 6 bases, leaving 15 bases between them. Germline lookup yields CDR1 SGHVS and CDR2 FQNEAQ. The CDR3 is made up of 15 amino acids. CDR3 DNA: TGTGCCAGCAGCTTTGAACAGGGTAGGACTCAGCCCCAGCATTTT. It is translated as CASSFEQGRTQPQHF.

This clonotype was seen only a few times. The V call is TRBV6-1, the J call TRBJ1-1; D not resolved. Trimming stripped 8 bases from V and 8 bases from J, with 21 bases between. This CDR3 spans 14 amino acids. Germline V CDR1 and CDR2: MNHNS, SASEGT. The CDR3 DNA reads TGTGCCAGCGCTTCAACAAGAGGAAGTGCGGAAGCTTTCTTT. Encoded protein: CASASTRGSAEAFF.

The CDR3 loop is CASSFAGQNTEAFF. CDR3 coding DNA: TGTGCCAGCAGCTTCGCGGGACAGAACACTGAAGCTTTCTTT. This chain connects TRBV11-2 to TRBJ1-1; weak D call: TRBD1 (6 bases). Germline CDR1 is SGHAT and CDR2 is FQNNGV. With 3 bases removed from V and 1 base from J, the gap between germline ends came to 9 bases. The CDR3 covers 14 residues.

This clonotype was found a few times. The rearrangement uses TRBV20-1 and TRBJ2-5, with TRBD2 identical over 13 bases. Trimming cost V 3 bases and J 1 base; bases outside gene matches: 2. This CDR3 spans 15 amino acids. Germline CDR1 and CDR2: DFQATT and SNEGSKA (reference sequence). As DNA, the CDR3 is TGCAGTGCTAGGGGACTAGCGGGGCCCCAAGAGACCCAGTACTTC. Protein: CSARGLAGPQETQYF.

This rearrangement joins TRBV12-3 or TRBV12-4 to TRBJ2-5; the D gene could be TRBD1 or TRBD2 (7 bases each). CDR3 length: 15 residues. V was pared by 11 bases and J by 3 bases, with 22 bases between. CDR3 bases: TGTGCCGTACGCGGGGGCAGGGGGTCCAAAGAGACCCAGTACTTC. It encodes CAVRGGRGSKETQYF.

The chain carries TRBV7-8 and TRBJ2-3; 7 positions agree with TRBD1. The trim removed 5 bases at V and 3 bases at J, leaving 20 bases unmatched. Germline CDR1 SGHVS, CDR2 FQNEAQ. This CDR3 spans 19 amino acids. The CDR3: CASSLVGTNRAGGTDTQYF. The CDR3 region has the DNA TGTGCCAGCAGCCTCGTTGGTACCAACCGGGCAGGGGGAACAGATACGCAGTATTTT.

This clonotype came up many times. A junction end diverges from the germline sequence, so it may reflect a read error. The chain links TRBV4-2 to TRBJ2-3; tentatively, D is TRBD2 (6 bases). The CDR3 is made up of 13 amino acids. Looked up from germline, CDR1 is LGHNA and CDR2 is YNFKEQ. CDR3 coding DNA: TGTGCCAGCAGCACAACTAGCACGGATACGCAGTATTTT. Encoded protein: CASSTTSTDTQYF.

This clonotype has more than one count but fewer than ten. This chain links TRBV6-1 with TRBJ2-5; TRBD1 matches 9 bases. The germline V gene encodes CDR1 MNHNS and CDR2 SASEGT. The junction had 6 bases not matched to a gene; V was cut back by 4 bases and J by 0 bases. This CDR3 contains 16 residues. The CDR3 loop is CASSVTGQGYQETQYF. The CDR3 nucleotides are TGTGCCAGCAGTGTGACGGGACAGGGATACCAAGAGACCCAGTACTTC.

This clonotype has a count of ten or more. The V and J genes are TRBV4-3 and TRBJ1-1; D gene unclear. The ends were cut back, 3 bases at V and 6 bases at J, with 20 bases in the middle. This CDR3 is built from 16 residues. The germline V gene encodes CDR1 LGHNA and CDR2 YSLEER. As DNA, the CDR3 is TGCGCCAGCAGCCACTTTCGACCGAACCTCGGGTCTGAAGCTTTCTTT. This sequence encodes CASSHFRPNLGSEAFF.

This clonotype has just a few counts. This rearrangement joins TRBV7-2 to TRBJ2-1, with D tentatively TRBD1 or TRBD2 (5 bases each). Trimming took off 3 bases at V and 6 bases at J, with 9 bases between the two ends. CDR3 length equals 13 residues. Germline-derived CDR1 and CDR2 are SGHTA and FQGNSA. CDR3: CASSLRGVNEQFF. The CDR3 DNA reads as TGTGCCAGCAGCTTGCGAGGGGTCAATGAGCAGTTCTTC.

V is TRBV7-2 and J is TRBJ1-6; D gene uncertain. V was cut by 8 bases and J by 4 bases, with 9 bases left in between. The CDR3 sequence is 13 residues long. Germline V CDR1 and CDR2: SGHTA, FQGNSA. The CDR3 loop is CASEASYNSPLHF. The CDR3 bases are TGTGCCAGCGAGGCATCTTATAATTCACCCCTCCACTTT.

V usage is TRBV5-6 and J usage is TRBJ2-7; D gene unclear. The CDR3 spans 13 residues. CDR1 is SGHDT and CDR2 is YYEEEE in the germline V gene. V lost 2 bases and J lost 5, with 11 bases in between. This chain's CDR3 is CASSFLLLHEQYV. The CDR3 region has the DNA TGTGCCAGCAGCTTCCTTCTACTCCACGAGCAGTACGTC.

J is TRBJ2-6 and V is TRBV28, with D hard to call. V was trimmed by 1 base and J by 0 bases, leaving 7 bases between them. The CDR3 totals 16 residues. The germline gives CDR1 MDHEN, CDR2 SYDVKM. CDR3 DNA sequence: TGTGCCAGCAGTTTATTCGTCCACTCTGGGGCCAACGTCCTGACTTTC. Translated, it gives CASSLFVHSGANVLTF. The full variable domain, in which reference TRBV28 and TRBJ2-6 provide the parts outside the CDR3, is DVKVTQSSRYLVKRTGEKVFLECVQDMDHENMFWYRQDPGLGLRLIYFSYDVKMKEKGDIPEGYSVSREKKERFSLILESASTNQTSMYLCASSLFVHSGANVLTFGAGSRLTVL.

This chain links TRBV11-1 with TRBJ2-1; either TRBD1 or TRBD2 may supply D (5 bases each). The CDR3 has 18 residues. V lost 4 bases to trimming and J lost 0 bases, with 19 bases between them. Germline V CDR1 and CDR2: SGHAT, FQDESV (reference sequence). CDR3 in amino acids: CASSSLRFDGTSYNEQFF. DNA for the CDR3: TGTGCCAGCAGCTCCTTACGGTTTGATGGGACCTCCTACAATGAGCAGTTCTTC.

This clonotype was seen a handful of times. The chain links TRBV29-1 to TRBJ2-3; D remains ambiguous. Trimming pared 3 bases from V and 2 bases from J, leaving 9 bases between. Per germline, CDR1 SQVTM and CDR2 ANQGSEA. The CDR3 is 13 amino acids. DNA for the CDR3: TGCAGCGTTGAGACCCGTTCCACAGATACGCAGTATTTT. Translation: CSVETRSTDTQYF.

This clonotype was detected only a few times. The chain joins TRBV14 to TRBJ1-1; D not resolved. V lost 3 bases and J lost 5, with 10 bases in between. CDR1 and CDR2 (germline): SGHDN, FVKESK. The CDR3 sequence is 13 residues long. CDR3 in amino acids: CASSQGPRTEAFF. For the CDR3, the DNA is TGTGCCAGCAGCCAGGGCCCGCGGACTGAAGCTTTCTTT.

This CDR3 reads CASISYRGYGYTF. As DNA, the CDR3 is TGTGCCAGCATAAGTTATCGTGGCTATGGCTACACCTTC. The rearrangement uses TRBV28 and TRBJ1-2; D is undetermined. The V end was cut by 7 bases, the J end by 4 bases, with 13 bases between. The germline V gene has CDR1 MDHEN and CDR2 SYDVKM. The CDR3 contains 13 residues.

CDR3 nucleotides: TGCAGTGCTAGGGGACCGGGAGATAACTATGGCTACACCTTC. Amino acid sequence: CSARGPGDNYGYTF. The chain combines TRBV20-1 with TRBJ1-2; tentatively, D is TRBD1 (5 bases). Germline CDR1 is DFQATT and CDR2 is SNEGSKA (reference sequence). This CDR3 is built from 14 residues. The V end was cut by 3 bases, the J end by 1 base, with 12 bases between.

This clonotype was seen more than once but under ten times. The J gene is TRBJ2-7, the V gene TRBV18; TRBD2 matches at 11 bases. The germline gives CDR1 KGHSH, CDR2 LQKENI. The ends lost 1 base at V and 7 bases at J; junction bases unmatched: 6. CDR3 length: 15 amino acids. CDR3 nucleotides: TGTGCCAGCTCACCACAGGGACTAGCGGCCTGGGAGCAGTACTTC. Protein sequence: CASSPQGLAAWEQYF.

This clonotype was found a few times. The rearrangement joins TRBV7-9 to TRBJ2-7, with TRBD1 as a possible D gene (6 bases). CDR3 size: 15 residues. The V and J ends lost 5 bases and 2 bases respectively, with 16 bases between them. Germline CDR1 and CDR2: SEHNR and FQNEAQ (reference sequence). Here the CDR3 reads CASSPYSAGAYEQYF. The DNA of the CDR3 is TGTGCCAGCAGCCCATACTCGGCAGGGGCCTACGAGCAGTACTTC.

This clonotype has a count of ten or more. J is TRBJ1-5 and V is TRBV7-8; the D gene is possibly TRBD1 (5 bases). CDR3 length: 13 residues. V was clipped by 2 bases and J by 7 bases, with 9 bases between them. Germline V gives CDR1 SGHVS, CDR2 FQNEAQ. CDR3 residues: CASSLPGFQPQHF. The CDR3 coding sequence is TGTGCCAGCAGCTTACCAGGGTTCCAGCCCCAGCATTTT.

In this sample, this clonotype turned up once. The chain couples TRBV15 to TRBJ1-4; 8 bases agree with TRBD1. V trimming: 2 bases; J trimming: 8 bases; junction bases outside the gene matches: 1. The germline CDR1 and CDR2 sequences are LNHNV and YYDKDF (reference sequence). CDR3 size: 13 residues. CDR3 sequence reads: CATSRQGAEKLFF. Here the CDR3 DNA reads TGTGCCACCAGCAGACAGGGGGCGGAAAAACTGTTTTTT.